This entry lists 20 T cell receptor beta chains sequenced from one sample in a study of Ad26.COV2.S vaccination and SARS-CoV-2 variants. Specified treatment: roughly 18 received Ad26.COV2.S at low or high dose, single or two shots; about 5 received placebo; per-sample allocation not given. Sampling was performed 63 days after the first vaccine or placebo injection. Clones were read by immunoSEQ multiplex PCR, and TCRdb kept only the in-frame ones, dropping some. The table records around 400,000 clones, over 75% of them present only once. The specimen was peripheral blood, collected in a trial of Ad26.COV2.S vaccine versus placebo. These receptors all come from a person between 18 and 65 years old who received the Ad26.COV2.S COVID-19 vaccine or a placebo.

The CDR3 loop is CATQTLYNEQFF. The CDR3, as DNA: TGTGCCACCCAAACGTTGTACAATGAGCAGTTCTTC. V is TRBV2 and J is TRBJ2-1; no clear D. Germline CDR1 reads SNHLY; CDR2 reads FYNNEI. The CDR3 has 12 amino acids. Trimming removed 10 bases at V and 4 bases at J, with 11 bases between.

The chain has TRBV29-1 and TRBJ2-5, with 7 bases identical to TRBD1. This CDR3 is built from 12 residues. Germline loops: CDR1 SQVTM, CDR2 ANQGSEA. V shed 4 bases, J shed 2 bases, and the junction held 1 base outside the gene matches. CDR3 sequence reads: CSVGQGQETQYF. In DNA, the CDR3 is TGCAGCGTTGGACAGGGACAAGAGACCCAGTACTTC.

The chain employs TRBV5-3 and TRBJ2-7; D is possibly TRBD1 (5 bases). TRBV5-3 is sorted into the ORF group, with uncertain function. The CDR3 has 14 residues. V shed 2 bases and J shed 3 bases, with 12 bases lying between them. In DNA, the CDR3 is TGTGCCAGAAGCTTTCAAGGGGCTCTCTACGAGCAGTACTTC. This sequence encodes CARSFQGALYEQYF.

The chain couples TRBV28 to TRBJ1-6; 7 bases line up with TRBD1. This CDR3 comprises 16 residues. Germline V CDR1 and CDR2: MDHEN, SYDVKM. The V and J ends lost 6 bases and 2 bases, in that order; junction bases with no gene match: 7. The CDR3: CASSPTGTAYNSPLHF. CDR3 bases: TGTGCCAGCAGCCCAACTGGGACAGCCTATAATTCACCCCTCCACTTT.

The J gene is TRBJ1-6, the V gene TRBV19; 7 bases map to TRBD1. V was pared by 4 bases and J by 5 bases, with 5 bases of the junction left unmatched. Germline assignment: CDR1 LNHDA and CDR2 SQIVND (reference sequence). This CDR3 contains 15 residues. The CDR3 DNA is TGTGCCAGTAGTACCGGGACAGCCAATAATTCACCCCTCCACTTT. It codes for CASSTGTANNSPLHF.

The gene calls are TRBV30 and TRBJ1-4, with D possibly matching TRBD1 (6 bases). The CDR3 length is 15 residues. Trimming shortened V by 2 bases and J by 6 bases, and 16 bases separated the two germline ends. CDR1 and CDR2 (germline): GTSNPN, SVGIG (reference sequence). CDR3 residues: CAWSHRGHQDEKLFF. The DNA of the CDR3 is TGTGCCTGGAGTCACCGGGGGCACCAGGATGAAAAACTGTTTTTT.

This clone was observed once. This chain links TRBV9 with TRBJ2-2; D is unclear. CDR3 size: 17 residues. V lost 1 base and J lost 2, with 15 bases in between. CDR1 is SGDLS, CDR2 YYNGEE, per germline. The DNA for the CDR3 is TGTGCCAGCAGCGTATTGGGTTCCTCGGTTAACACCGGGGAGCTGTTTTTT. Protein sequence: CASSVLGSSVNTGELFF.

V gene TRBV5-4 combines with J gene TRBJ2-5, with D perhaps TRBD1 (6 bases). Per germline, CDR1 SGHNT and CDR2 YYREEE (reference sequence). V lost 7 bases and J lost 5, with 15 bases in between. The CDR3 runs to 13 residues. CDR3 nucleotides: TGTGCCAGCCTGCTACAGGGATCGGAGACCCAGTACTTC. Protein sequence: CASLLQGSETQYF.

The chain couples TRBV13 to TRBJ1-2, with D possibly matching TRBD1 (5 bases). Between the trimmed V and J ends, which lost 0 bases and 4 bases, there was a span of 6 bases. The CDR3 loop spans 13 amino acids. The germline CDR1 and CDR2 sequences are PRHDT and FYEKMQ (reference sequence). The CDR3 DNA reads TGTGCCAGCAGCTTAGGAGGGGCCTATGGCTACACCTTC. Translated: CASSLGGAYGYTF.

The chain carries TRBV4-3 and TRBJ1-3; tentatively, D is TRBD1 (5 bases). Germline loops: CDR1 LGHNA, CDR2 YSLEER. The CDR3 is 15 amino acids. V lost 4 bases and J lost 0, with 10 bases in between. The CDR3 sequence: CASSRDRGSGNTIYF. The CDR3, as DNA: TGCGCCAGCAGCCGGGACCGAGGCTCTGGAAACACCATATATTTT.

The chain is built from TRBV28 and TRBJ2-7; 9 bases are shared with TRBD1. Per the germline V gene, CDR1 is MDHEN and CDR2 is SYDVKM. The trim removed 2 bases at V and 3 bases at J, leaving 14 bases unmatched. This CDR3 comprises 18 residues. The CDR3 DNA is TGTGCCAGCAGTTTAGAAATCTTACAGGGGGCTAGGAGCTACGAGCAGTACTTC. Its protein is CASSLEILQGARSYEQYF.

The chain uses TRBV2 and TRBJ2-2; TRBD1 matches 10 bases. CDR1 is SNHLY and CDR2 is FYNNEI in the germline V gene. CDR3 length equals 15 residues. V shed 6 bases, J shed 7 bases, and the junction held 8 bases outside the gene matches. In DNA, the CDR3 is TGTGCCAGCAGCCCGAGACAGGGGGCTCGCGGGGAGCTGTTTTTT. Translating gives CASSPRQGARGELFF. Full variable domain (remainder filled in from reference TRBV2 and TRBJ2-2): EPEVTQTPSHQVTQMGQEVILRCVPISNHLYFYWYRQILGQKVEFLVSFYNNEISEKSEIFDDQFSVERPDGSNFTLKIRSTKLEDSAMYFCASSPRQGARGELFFGEGSRLTVL.

The chain joins TRBV11-3 to TRBJ2-3; D possibly corresponds to TRBD2 (6 bases). Trimming removed 1 base from V and 0 bases from J, with 11 bases in between. Looked up from germline, CDR1 is SGHNT and CDR2 is YENEEA. The CDR3 extends over 16 amino acids. The CDR3 DNA reads TGTGCCAGCAGCTTAGGAAGGCGGGAAAGCACAGATACGCAGTATTTT. This codes for CASSLGRRESTDTQYF.

This clone was detected ten times or more. Here the CDR3 reads CASSQGNIAGEDTQYF. The CDR3 DNA follows: TGTGCCAGCAGCCAGGGAAACATAGCGGGAGAAGATACGCAGTATTTT. The chain combines TRBV7-6 with TRBJ2-3; 9 nucleotides align to TRBD2. Germline CDR1 reads SGHVS; CDR2 reads FNYEAQ. The CDR3 extends over 16 amino acids. V was clipped by 5 bases and J by 5 bases; unmatched bases: 11.

The chain has TRBV5-1 and TRBJ1-1; TRBD1 agrees at 9 bases. V dropped 4 bases and J dropped 4; count of bases not matched to a gene: 5. The CDR3 sequence is 14 residues long. CDR1 is SGHRS, CDR2 YFSETQ, per germline. The CDR3 sequence is CASSGTGLGTEAFF. As DNA, the CDR3 is TGCGCCAGCAGCGGGACAGGGCTGGGCACTGAAGCTTTCTTT.

J is TRBJ2-5 and V is TRBV12-3 or TRBV12-4, with 9 bases lining up with TRBD1. Trimming cost V 5 bases and J 5 bases; bases outside gene matches: 3. CDR3 size: 13 residues. In nucleotides, the CDR3 is TGTGCCAGCAGTCCCGGACAGGGGGAGACCCAGTACTTC. It yields the protein CASSPGQGETQYF.

The chain combines TRBV29-1 with TRBJ1-5, with 7 bases matching TRBD1. V lost 2 bases to trimming and J lost 5 bases; unmatched junction nucleotides: 12. Germline V CDR1 and CDR2: SQVTM, ANQGSEA. CDR3 length equals 16 residues. CDR3 nucleotide sequence: TGCAGCGTTGAAACAGGGGCCCATGGTTTAGATCAGCCCCAGCATTTT. Amino acid sequence: CSVETGAHGLDQPQHF.

Concerning this clone itself: A much bigger clone sits one base away, suggesting this may be a read error. The rearrangement joins TRBV12-3 or TRBV12-4 to TRBJ1-1, with D tentatively TRBD1 (5 bases). The V end lost 4 bases, the J end lost 6 bases, and 9 bases lay between the germline ends. The CDR3 consists of 12 residues. CDR3 DNA sequence: TGTGCCAGCAGTTCCCGGGGGGCTGAAGCTTTCTTT. This gives the protein CASSSRGAEAFF.

The chain is built from TRBV6-5 and TRBJ2-7; 7 nucleotides line up with TRBD1. The CDR3 has 16 amino acids. The germline gives CDR1 MNHEY, CDR2 SVGAGI. The V gene end was trimmed by 2 bases and the J gene end by 1 base; junction bases not matched to a gene: 8. The CDR3 is CASSYIYLGQSYEQYF. The CDR3 coding sequence is TGTGCCAGCAGTTACATCTACTTGGGACAGTCCTACGAGCAGTACTTC.

V is TRBV5-8 and J is TRBJ2-2; possibly TRBD1 or TRBD2 for D (5 bases each). Per the germline V gene, CDR1 is SGHTS and CDR2 is YDEGEE. With 3 bases removed from V and 2 bases from J, the gap between germline ends came to 11 bases. This CDR3 has 15 residues. This CDR3 reads CASSYGGSNTGELFF. The CDR3 bases are TGTGCCAGCAGCTATGGGGGTAGCAACACCGGGGAGCTGTTTTTT.